Here is one T cell receptor beta chain with its context. This specimen belongs to a study of OX40 agonist ivuxolimab in advanced cancers. Background on the study: A history of anti-PD-1, anti-PD-L1 or anti-CTLA-4 therapy was acceptable, and about 37% had some.

Excluded were patients having autoimmune disease history or systemic immunosuppression. CDR1 and CDR2 from the germline V gene are SGHDT and YYEEEE. Between the trimmed V and J ends, which lost 1 base and 1 base, there was a span of 8 bases. The CDR3 totals 14 residues. Only in-frame clones appear in the TCRdb table, and some are missing; sequencing was by immunoSEQ multiplex PCR. The data show some 7,000 clones, around 74% seen once. This receptor was obtained from an adult with an advanced solid tumor such as melanoma, head and neck, liver or kidney cancer. The chain is built from TRBV5-6 and TRBJ1-1; D is uncertain. Specimen: CD4+ or CD8+ T cells sorted from blood, collected in a trial of the OX40 agonist ivuxolimab. The CDR3 sequence: CASSLPTRNTEAFF. In DNA, the CDR3 is TGTGCCAGCAGCTTGCCGACAAGGAACACTGAAGCTTTCTTT. Full variable domain (rest looked up from reference TRBV5-6 and TRBJ1-1): DAGVTQSPTHLIKTRGQQVTLRCSPKSGHDTVSWYQQALGQGPQFIFQYYEEEERQRGNFPDRFSGHQFPNYSSELNVNALLLGDSALYLCASSLPTRNTEAFFGQGTRLTVV.